These T cell receptor beta chains were read from a single sample in a study of shared clonotypes between healthy human individuals. Assay: immunoSEQ multiplex PCR; the TCRdb copy retains only in-frame clones and omits some. The sample yields under 600,000 clones, more than 95% seen once. Sequences were obtained from naive CD8+ T cells sorted from blood. These receptors came from a man younger than 40 in good health. Both conserved end residues are part of each CDR3. A D gene is named only where the DNA matches it firmly. Clone size is stated in some rows and not others, as once, few, many or a class when expanded.

size: NA
length: 12
D: NA
V: TRBV7-9
J: TRBJ2-5
CDR3: CASSSSQETQYF
DNA: TGTGCCAGCAGCTCCTCCCAAGAGACCCAGTACTTC

size: NA
length: 15
D: NA
V: TRBV7-2
J: TRBJ1-3
CDR3: CASSLAGHSGNTIYF
DNA: TGTGCCAGCAGCTTAGCAGGACATTCTGGAAACACCATATATTTT

size: NA
length: 16
D: TRBD1
V: TRBV7-9
J: TRBJ2-7
CDR3: CASSRNTGTGTYEQYF
DNA: TGTGCCAGCAGCCGCAATACCGGGACAGGCACCTACGAGCAGTACTTC

size: NA
length: 16
D: TRBD1
V: TRBV2
J: TRBJ2-7
CDR3: CASLYKVGQGTYEQYF
DNA: TGTGCCAGCCTTTATAAGGTGGGACAGGGAACGTACGAGCAGTACTTC

size: once
length: 18
D: NA
V: TRBV7-8
J: TRBJ2-1
CDR3: CASSLVGVTGATYNEQFF
DNA: TGTGCCAGCAGCTTAGTTGGGGTTACGGGGGCGACCTACAATGAGCAGTTCTTC

size: NA
length: 12
D: NA
V: TRBV7-5
J: TRBJ1-2
CDR3: CARSCGSGGYTF
DNA: TGTGCCAGAAGCTGTGGGTCCGGTGGCTACACCTTC

size: NA
length: 17
D: NA
V: TRBV11-2
J: TRBJ2-7
CDR3: CASSPYFGRAKSYEQYF
DNA: TGTGCCAGCAGCCCCTATTTTGGGCGTGCAAAGTCCTACGAGCAGTACTTC

size: NA
length: 10
D: NA
V: TRBV29-1
J: TRBJ1-3
CDR3: CSVMGNTIYF
DNA: TGCAGCGTTATGGGAAACACCATATATTTT

size: NA
length: 18
D: NA
V: TRBV11-2
J: TRBJ1-1
CDR3: CASSAAPGRGRFDTEAFF
DNA: TGTGCCAGCAGCGCCGCCCCGGGGAGGGGAAGGTTCGACACTGAAGCTTTCTTT

size: NA
length: 14
D: NA
V: TRBV5-1
J: TRBJ1-4
CDR3: CASSFWGSNEKLFF
DNA: TGCGCCAGCAGTTTTTGGGGGTCGAATGAAAAACTGTTTTTT

size: NA
length: 15
D: TRBD2
V: TRBV25-1
J: TRBJ2-2
CDR3: CASSDTSGRTGELFF
DNA: TGTGCCAGCAGTGATACTAGCGGGAGGACTGGGGAGCTGTTTTTT

size: NA
length: 14
D: NA
V: TRBV7-9
J: TRBJ1-1
CDR3: CASSLGGMNTEAFF
DNA: TGTGCCAGCAGCTTGGGGGGTATGAACACTGAAGCTTTCTTT

size: once
length: 15
D: NA
V: TRBV7-6
J: TRBJ2-7
CDR3: CASSPEAGAPYEQYF
DNA: TGTGCCAGCAGCCCAGAGGCGGGGGCCCCCTACGAGCAGTACTTC

size: NA
length: 15
D: NA
V: TRBV7-8
J: TRBJ2-1
CDR3: CASSLVERGYNEQFF
DNA: TGTGCCAGCAGCTTAGTTGAGCGAGGATACAATGAGCAGTTCTTC

size: NA
length: 16
D: TRBD2
V: TRBV11-2
J: TRBJ2-3
CDR3: CASSLGREDRTDTQYF
DNA: TGTGCCAGCAGCTTAGGTCGGGAGGACCGCACAGATACGCAGTATTTT

size: NA
length: 15
D: NA
V: TRBV2
J: TRBJ2-1
CDR3: CASSRPPSSHNEQFF
DNA: TGTGCCAGCAGTCGACCCCCTTCCTCTCACAATGAGCAGTTCTTC

size: once
length: 15
D: NA
V: TRBV9
J: TRBJ2-2
CDR3: CASSVPGTNTGELFF
DNA: TGTGCCAGCAGCGTACCAGGGACGAACACCGGGGAGCTGTTTTTT

size: NA
length: 18
D: TRBD1
V: TRBV10-1
J: TRBJ1-1
CDR3: CASSESADRGVGGTEAFF
DNA: TGCGCCAGCAGTGAGTCTGCGGACAGGGGAGTTGGGGGCACTGAAGCTTTCTTT

size: NA
length: 14
D: NA
V: TRBV7-9
J: TRBJ1-1
CDR3: CASSLGLGALEAFF
DNA: TGTGCCAGCAGCTTAGGTCTGGGGGCCCTTGAAGCTTTCTTT

size: NA
length: 15
D: NA
V: TRBV4-3
J: TRBJ2-5
CDR3: CASSQDPWEQETQYF
DNA: TGCGCCAGCAGCCAAGACCCCTGGGAGCAAGAGACCCAGTACTTC

size: NA
length: 14
D: NA
V: TRBV5-4
J: TRBJ2-2
CDR3: CASSLELVSGELFF
DNA: TGTGCCAGCAGCTTGGAGTTGGTGTCCGGGGAGCTGTTTTTT

size: NA
length: 15
D: TRBD2
V: TRBV29-1
J: TRBJ2-1
CDR3: CSVGASGIRNNEQFF
DNA: TGCAGCGTTGGGGCTAGCGGGATAAGAAACAATGAGCAGTTCTTC

size: NA
length: 16
D: TRBD1
V: TRBV7-8
J: TRBJ2-2
CDR3: CASSLWTGGNTGELFF
DNA: TGTGCCAGCAGCTTATGGACAGGGGGCAATACCGGGGAGCTGTTTTTT

size: NA
length: 15
D: TRBD1
V: TRBV19
J: TRBJ2-7
CDR3: CASSAGTGDGYEQYF
DNA: TGTGCCAGTAGCGCCGGGACAGGGGATGGTTACGAGCAGTACTTC

size: NA
length: 16
D: NA
V: TRBV21-1
J: TRBJ2-5
CDR3: CASSSGVAGVLETQYF
DNA: TGTGCCAGCAGCTCAGGAGTAGCGGGAGTTCTGGAGACCCAGTACTTC

size: NA
length: 15
D: TRBD1
V: TRBV7-6
J: TRBJ1-1
CDR3: CASSSSGQGNTEAFF
DNA: TGTGCCAGCAGCTCGTCGGGACAGGGGAACACTGAAGCTTTCTTT

size: NA
length: 15
D: TRBD1
V: TRBV6-5
J: TRBJ2-1
CDR3: CASSVRGTAYNEQFF
DNA: TGTGCCAGCAGTGTCAGAGGGACAGCATACAATGAGCAGTTCTTC

size: once
length: 18
D: TRBD2
V: TRBV14
J: TRBJ2-6
CDR3: CASSQEAGWSSGANVLTF
DNA: TGTGCCAGCAGCCAAGAAGCGGGATGGAGCTCTGGGGCCAACGTCCTGACTTTC

size: NA
length: 15
D: NA
V: TRBV7-9
J: TRBJ1-4
CDR3: CASRPPGLEGEKLFF
DNA: TGTGCCAGCAGACCTCCGGGTCTGGAAGGGGAAAAACTGTTTTTT

size: NA
length: 15
D: TRBD1
V: TRBV27
J: TRBJ2-1
CDR3: CASSLSTGGNYEQFF
DNA: TGTGCCAGCAGTTTATCGACAGGGGGTAACTATGAGCAGTTCTTC

size: NA
length: 14
D: TRBD2
V: TRBV10-3
J: TRBJ2-3
CDR3: CATGAGGVTDTQYF
DNA: TGTGCCACCGGAGCGGGAGGTGTGACAGATACGCAGTATTTT

size: NA
length: 15
D: NA
V: TRBV18
J: TRBJ2-1
CDR3: CASSPGLMIYNEQFF
DNA: TGTGCCAGCTCACCGGGACTGATGATCTACAATGAGCAGTTCTTC

size: NA
length: 16
D: NA
V: TRBV6-1
J: TRBJ2-1
CDR3: CASSERVAEVYNEQFF
DNA: TGTGCCAGCAGTGAAAGGGTAGCGGAAGTCTACAATGAGCAGTTCTTC

size: once
length: 16
D: NA
V: TRBV4-1
J: TRBJ2-5
CDR3: CASSQPTGGAAETQYF
DNA: TGCGCCAGCAGCCAGCCTACGGGGGGCGCAGCGGAGACCCAGTACTTC

size: once
length: 13
D: NA
V: TRBV7-9
J: TRBJ2-7
CDR3: CASSGQPDYEQYF
DNA: TGTGCCAGCAGCGGACAGCCCGACTACGAGCAGTACTTC

size: NA
length: 17
D: TRBD1
V: TRBV2
J: TRBJ2-7
CDR3: CASSVWGDRVAAYEQYF
DNA: TGTGCCAGCAGTGTATGGGGGGACAGGGTGGCCGCCTACGAGCAGTACTTC

size: NA
length: 14
D: NA
V: TRBV7-8
J: TRBJ2-7
CDR3: CASSLTGFRSEQYF
DNA: TGTGCCAGCAGCTTAACTGGGTTTAGAAGCGAGCAGTACTTC

size: NA
length: 16
D: NA
V: TRBV7-9
J: TRBJ2-7
CDR3: CASSLPLSRDVYEQYF
DNA: TGTGCCAGCAGCTTACCTCTGTCCCGGGACGTTTACGAGCAGTACTTC

size: NA
length: 19
D: TRBD2
V: TRBV27
J: TRBJ2-1
CDR3: CASSHTGLLAGDGYNEQFF
DNA: TGTGCCAGCAGCCACACAGGCCTACTAGCGGGAGACGGCTACAATGAGCAGTTCTTC

size: NA
length: 11
D: NA
V: TRBV29-1
J: TRBJ1-3
CDR3: CSVYAGNTIYF
DNA: TGCAGCGTTTATGCTGGAAACACCATATATTTT

size: NA
length: 14
D: NA
V: TRBV13
J: TRBJ2-1
CDR3: CASSFTRDYNEQFF
DNA: TGTGCCAGCAGCTTCACAAGGGACTACAATGAGCAGTTCTTC

size: once
length: 20
D: NA
V: TRBV18
J: TRBJ2-7
CDR3: CASSPPDGTYAIGHSDEQYF
DNA: TGTGCCAGCTCACCACCGGACGGGACATATGCCATAGGCCATTCCGACGAGCAGTACTTC

size: NA
length: 16
D: TRBD1
V: TRBV19
J: TRBJ1-5
CDR3: CASNPGTGYSNQPQHF
DNA: TGTGCCAGTAACCCCGGGACAGGTTATAGCAATCAGCCCCAGCATTTT

size: NA
length: 13
D: TRBD2
V: TRBV4-1
J: TRBJ2-7
CDR3: CASSLRLAYEQYF
DNA: TGCGCCAGCAGCCTAAGACTAGCGTACGAGCAGTACTTC

size: NA
length: 15
D: TRBD1
V: TRBV29-1
J: TRBJ2-7
CDR3: CSVEIRDRGEYEQYF
DNA: TGCAGCGTTGAAATCCGGGACAGGGGGGAGTACGAGCAGTACTTC

size: NA
length: 15
D: NA
V: TRBV4-3
J: TRBJ1-5
CDR3: CASSPRLGASQPQHF
DNA: TGCGCCAGCAGCCCCAGATTGGGGGCGAGTCAGCCCCAGCATTTT

size: NA
length: 15
D: TRBD1
V: TRBV5-4
J: TRBJ2-7
CDR3: CASSLAGTGGYEQYF
DNA: TGTGCCAGCAGCTTGGCCGGGACAGGGGGCTACGAGCAGTACTTC

size: NA
length: 15
D: TRBD2
V: TRBV27
J: TRBJ2-7
CDR3: CASSLTASGSYEQYF
DNA: TGTGCCAGCAGTTTAACGGCTAGCGGGAGTTACGAGCAGTACTTC

size: NA
length: 15
D: TRBD1
V: TRBV9
J: TRBJ1-5
CDR3: CASSAGTGMGQPQHF
DNA: TGTGCCAGCAGCGCCGGGACAGGGATGGGTCAGCCCCAGCATTTT

size: NA
length: 15
D: NA
V: TRBV6-5
J: TRBJ1-2
CDR3: CASSYSSGSWYGYTF
DNA: TGTGCCAGCAGTTACTCGTCTGGCAGCTGGTATGGCTACACCTTC

size: NA
length: 15
D: TRBD2
V: TRBV27
J: TRBJ2-7
CDR3: CASSFSGGPIYEQYF
DNA: TGTGCCAGCAGTTTCTCGGGAGGGCCTATCTACGAGCAGTACTTC

size: NA
length: 15
D: TRBD2
V: TRBV27
J: TRBJ2-2
CDR3: CASRGLAGNTGELFF
DNA: TGTGCCAGCCGGGGGCTAGCGGGGAACACCGGGGAGCTGTTTTTT

size: NA
length: 15
D: NA
V: TRBV9
J: TRBJ2-7
CDR3: CASKNQGKNSYEQYF
DNA: TGTGCCAGCAAAAACCAGGGGAAAAACTCCTACGAGCAGTACTTC

size: NA
length: 12
D: NA
V: TRBV7-2
J: TRBJ2-1
CDR3: CASSYRVTEQFF
DNA: TGTGCCAGCAGCTACAGGGTAACGGAGCAGTTCTTC

size: NA
length: 15
D: TRBD1
V: TRBV19
J: TRBJ1-5
CDR3: CASSMDRGLEQPQHF
DNA: TGTGCCAGTAGTATGGACAGGGGGTTGGAACAGCCCCAGCATTTT

size: NA
length: 15
D: NA
V: TRBV28
J: TRBJ2-2
CDR3: CASSPPGRDAGELFF
DNA: TGTGCCAGCAGTCCCCCGGGACGGGATGCCGGGGAGCTGTTTTTT